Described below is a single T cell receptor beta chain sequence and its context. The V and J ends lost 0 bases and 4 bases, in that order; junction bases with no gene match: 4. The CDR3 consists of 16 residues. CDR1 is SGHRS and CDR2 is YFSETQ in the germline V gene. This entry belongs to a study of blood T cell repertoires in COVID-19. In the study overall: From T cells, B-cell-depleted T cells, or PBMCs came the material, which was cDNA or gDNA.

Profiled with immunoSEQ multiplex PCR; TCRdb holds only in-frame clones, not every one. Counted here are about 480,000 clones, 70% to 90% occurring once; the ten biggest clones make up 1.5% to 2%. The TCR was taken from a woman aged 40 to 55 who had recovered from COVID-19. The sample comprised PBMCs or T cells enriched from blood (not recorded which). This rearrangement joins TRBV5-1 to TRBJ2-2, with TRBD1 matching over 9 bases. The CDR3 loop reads CASSLGQGGPTGELFF. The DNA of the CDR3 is TGCGCCAGCAGCTTGGGACAGGGGGGACCCACCGGGGAGCTGTTTTTT. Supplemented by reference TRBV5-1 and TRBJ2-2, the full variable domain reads KAGVTQTPRYLIKTRGQQVTLSCSPISGHRSVSWYQQTPGQGLQFLFEYFSETQRNKGNFPGRFSGRQFSNSRSEMNVSTLELGDSALYLCASSLGQGGPTGELFFGEGSRLTVL.